This is a list of T cell receptor beta chains from one sample in a study of blood T cell repertoires in COVID-19. Assay used: immunoSEQ multiplex PCR; TCRdb lists only in-frame clones, some missing. The table lists approximately 100,000 clones, 70% to 90% of them singletons, with approximately 3.1% in the top ten. The sequenced sample consisted of peripheral blood. These TCRs come from a man aged 50 or older in a cohort sampled during active COVID-19. Both conserved end residues are trimmed from each CDR3.

v_call,j_call,cdr3_aa
TRBV6-5,TRBJ2-1,ASRGSGGASFEQF
TRBV4-3,TRBJ2-3,ASSPDWGAGGIGSTDTQY
TRBV7-2,TRBJ2-3,ASNMIAGGRTDTQY
TRBV2,TRBJ2-1,ASRRSYNEQF
TRBV9,TRBJ2-5,ASSAIQGRGAKETQY
TRBV7-9,TRBJ1-1,ASSFELAEAF
TRBV11-1,TRBJ1-3,ASSPGDTGNTIY
TRBV5-1,TRBJ2-1,ASSLGSGLYSEQF
TRBV20-1,TRBJ2-5,SASAQETQY
TRBV5-6,TRBJ1-6,ASSLPQYNSPLH
TRBV7-9,TRBJ2-3,ASSPSGGSGTDTQY
TRBV13,TRBJ1-1,ATEDRGRRNTEAF
TRBV7-9,TRBJ2-3,ASSQPGLAGDHTQY
TRBV6-5,TRBJ1-2,ASEGGGAGVGGYT
TRBV7-3,TRBJ2-1,ASSLSGGLDEQF
TRBV28,TRBJ2-1,ASSLSALSSGGFVDNEQF
TRBV9,TRBJ2-1,ASSQGLAGANEQF
TRBV24-1,TRBJ2-2,ATSDLDQRGGPGELF